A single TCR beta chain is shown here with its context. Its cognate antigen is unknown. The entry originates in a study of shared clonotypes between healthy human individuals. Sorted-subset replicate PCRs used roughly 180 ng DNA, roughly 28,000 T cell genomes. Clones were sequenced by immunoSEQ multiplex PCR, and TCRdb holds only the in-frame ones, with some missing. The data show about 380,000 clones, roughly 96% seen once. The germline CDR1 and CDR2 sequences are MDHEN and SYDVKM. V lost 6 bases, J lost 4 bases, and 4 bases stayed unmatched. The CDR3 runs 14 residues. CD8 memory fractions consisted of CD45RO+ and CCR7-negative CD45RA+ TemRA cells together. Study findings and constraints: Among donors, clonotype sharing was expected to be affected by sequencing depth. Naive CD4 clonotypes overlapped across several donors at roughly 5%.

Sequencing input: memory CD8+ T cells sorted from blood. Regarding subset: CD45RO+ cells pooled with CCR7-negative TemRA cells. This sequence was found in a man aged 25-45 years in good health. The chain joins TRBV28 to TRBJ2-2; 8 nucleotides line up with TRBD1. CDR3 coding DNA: TGTGCCAGCAGGCAGGGACAGGCCACCGGGGAGCTGTTTTTT. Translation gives CASRQGQATGELFF.